Following are 30 T cell receptor beta chains from one sample sequenced in a study of blood T cell repertoires in COVID-19. Repertoires were generated with immunoSEQ multiplex PCR, while TCRdb's copy carries only in-frame clones and drops some. The data hold 150,000 to 200,000 clones, with less than 90% observed a single time. Sequencing was performed on peripheral blood. The receptor set was obtained from a woman aged 70-85 years with COVID-19, enrolled during active disease.

The V and J genes are TRBV28 and TRBJ2-3, with 10 positions matching TRBD1. Germline V lookup: CDR1 MDHEN, CDR2 SYDVKM. The J segment lost 0 bases and the V segment lost 6 bases, leaving 9 bases of the junction unmatched. The CDR3 runs 17 residues. The CDR3 region is CASRRYRGQGSTDTQYF. The CDR3 DNA follows: TGTGCCAGCAGGCGATATAGGGGACAGGGGAGCACAGATACGCAGTATTTT.

The CDR3 DNA follows: TGTGCCAGCAGCCAAGGGCGTTCGGGACTAGCGGGGGCCCATTACAATGAGCAGTTCTTC. The encoded protein is CASSQGRSGLAGAHYNEQFF. This chain links TRBV3-1 (or the pseudogene TRBV3-2) with TRBJ2-1; 14 nucleotides line up with TRBD2. The germline V gene encodes CDR1 LGHDT and CDR2 YNNKEL (reference sequence). V dropped 1 base and J dropped 4; count of bases not matched to a gene: 12. The CDR3 contains 20 residues.

The CDR3 DNA sequence: TGTGCCAGCACCCGAGGACAGGGGAAAAGTGAAGCTTTCTTT. It translates to CASTRGQGKSEAFF. This chain connects TRBV6-6 to TRBJ1-1; TRBD1 matches 9 bases. This CDR3 is built from 14 residues. V shed 7 bases, J shed 7 bases, and the junction held 10 bases outside the gene matches. CDR1 MNHNY and CDR2 SVGAGI come from the germline V gene (reference sequence).

V and J are TRBV6-2 or TRBV6-3 and TRBJ1-1; D possibly corresponds to TRBD1 (6 bases). Per germline, CDR1 MNHEY and CDR2 SVGEGT. The CDR3 covers 13 residues. The V and J ends lost 6 bases and 4 bases respectively, with 12 bases between them. The CDR3: CASSLQGVTEAFF. CDR3 DNA sequence: TGTGCCAGCAGCCTACAGGGAGTCACTGAAGCTTTCTTT.

The J gene is TRBJ2-5, the V gene TRBV6-6, with 8 bases lining up with TRBD2. The CDR3 extends over 14 amino acids. Trimming took 5 bases from V and 1 from J; bases not matched to a gene: 3. Germline V gene sequence: CDR1 MNHNY, CDR2 SVGAGI (reference sequence). The CDR3: CASSNGLAQETQYF. The CDR3 DNA reads as TGTGCCAGCAGTAACGGACTAGCCCAAGAGACCCAGTACTTC.

The rearrangement links TRBV18 to TRBJ2-3, with D hard to call. CDR1 is KGHSH, CDR2 LQKENI, per germline. V was shortened by 0 bases and J by 2 bases, with 6 bases between the two germline ends. The length of the CDR3 is 14 residues. The CDR3 sequence: CASSPPTATDTQYF. The CDR3 coding sequence is TGTGCCAGCTCACCACCTACAGCCACAGATACGCAGTATTTT.

The rearrangement joins TRBV5-1 to TRBJ2-2; 9 bases agree with TRBD2. Germline V lookup: CDR1 SGHRS, CDR2 YFSETQ. This CDR3 comprises 16 residues. Trimming at V came to 0 bases and at J to 6 bases, leaving 6 bases not matched to a gene. This CDR3 reads CASSLAEIAGAGELFF. CDR3 DNA: TGCGCCAGCAGCTTGGCCGAGATAGCGGGAGCCGGGGAGCTGTTTTTT.

The chain uses TRBV30 and TRBJ1-5, with a possible D match to TRBD1 (5 bases). The V gene's germline CDR1 is GTSNPN and CDR2 SVGIG (reference sequence). V was shortened by 0 bases and J by 0 bases, with 9 bases between the two germline ends. CDR3 size: 15 residues. The chain's CDR3 is CAWSVAGHSNQPQHF. The CDR3 DNA reads TGTGCCTGGAGTGTGGCAGGACATAGCAATCAGCCCCAGCATTTT. The complete variable domain, with remaining parts taken from reference TRBV30 and TRBJ1-5, reads SQTIHQWPATLVQPVGSPLSLECTVEGTSNPNLYWYRQAAGRGLQLLFYSVGIGQISSEVPQNLSASRPQDRQFILSSKKLLLSDSGFYLCAWSVAGHSNQPQHFGDGTRLSIL.

This clone appeared a single time. The chain carries TRBV6-6 and TRBJ2-1; 7 nucleotides agree with TRBD2. Germline V gene sequence: CDR1 MNHNY, CDR2 SVGAGI (reference sequence). J was trimmed by 5 bases and V by 6 bases; bases with no gene match: 13. The CDR3 contains 16 residues. The CDR3 protein is CASRGGAGESDNEQFF. CDR3 sequence (DNA): TGTGCCAGCAGAGGAGGCGCGGGAGAGAGCGACAATGAGCAGTTCTTC.

This rearrangement joins TRBV27 to TRBJ1-4; D possibly corresponds to TRBD1 (5 bases). CDR1 and CDR2 (germline): MNHEY, SMNVEV (reference sequence). The V and J ends lost 2 bases and 8 bases respectively, with 12 bases between them. The CDR3 is 14 amino acids. Here the CDR3 DNA reads TGTGCCAGCAGTTTACAAGGGGCGGGAGAAAAACTGTTTTTT. Amino acid sequence: CASSLQGAGEKLFF.

The chain is built from TRBV3-1 (or the pseudogene TRBV3-2) and TRBJ2-5; a weak D match, TRBD1 (6 bases). The CDR3 has 15 amino acids. The V gene lost 0 bases and the J gene lost 5 bases, with 13 bases spanning the gap. The germline V gene encodes CDR1 LGHDT and CDR2 YNNKEL (reference sequence). CDR3 in DNA: TGTGCCAGCAGCCAAGAGGGGGCCGTGCCGGAGACCCAGTACTTC. Its protein product is CASSQEGAVPETQYF.

The chain is built from TRBV29-1 and TRBJ2-2; unclear D gene. Germline V lookup: CDR1 SQVTM, CDR2 ANQGSEA. Trimming pared 5 bases from V and 5 bases from J, leaving 6 bases between. The CDR3 is made up of 11 amino acids. DNA for the CDR3: TGCAGCGTTTGGGCAACCGGGGAGCTGTTTTTT. Its protein is CSVWATGELFF.

This chain joins TRBV19 and TRBJ2-7, with 9 bases matching TRBD2. V lost 5 bases, J lost 2 bases, and 7 bases stayed unmatched. This CDR3 spans 15 amino acids. The germline V gene encodes CDR1 LNHDA and CDR2 SQIVND (reference sequence). The CDR3 region is CASSPRSGSTYEQYF. CDR3 bases: TGTGCCAGTAGTCCCCGTAGCGGGAGTACCTACGAGCAGTACTTC.

V gene TRBV7-2 combines with J gene TRBJ1-1; 11 bases match TRBD1. This CDR3 comprises 18 residues. The V segment lost 2 bases and the J segment 1 base; nucleotides outside the gene matches: 9. Germline V CDR1 and CDR2: SGHTA, FQGNSA. This CDR3 reads CASSLTYRTGGANTEAFF. The CDR3 bases are TGTGCCAGCAGCTTAACCTATCGGACAGGGGGCGCGAACACTGAAGCTTTCTTT. Full variable domain (rest looked up from reference TRBV7-2 and TRBJ1-1): GAGVSQSPSNKVTEKGKDVELRCDPISGHTALYWYRQSLGQGLEFLIYFQGNSAPDKSGLPSDRFSAERTGGSVSTLTIQRTQQEDSAVYLCASSLTYRTGGANTEAFFGQGTRLTVV.

The chain joins TRBV27 to TRBJ2-1; maybe TRBD2 (6 bases). V was cut by 5 bases and J by 0 bases, with 20 bases left in between. Per germline, CDR1 MNHEY and CDR2 SMNVEV (reference sequence). This CDR3 has 18 residues. The CDR3 here is CASSPSVLLADSYNEQFF. The CDR3 DNA reads as TGTGCCAGCAGTCCCTCTGTTTTACTAGCAGACTCCTACAATGAGCAGTTCTTC.

The V and J genes are TRBV28 and TRBJ2-5; no definite D call. Germline V CDR1 and CDR2: MDHEN, SYDVKM. CDR3 length equals 12 residues. V was shortened by 3 bases and J by 2 bases, with 4 bases between the two germline ends. CDR3 bases: TGTGCCAGCAGTTTTCGGCAAGAGACCCAGTACTTC. It yields the protein CASSFRQETQYF.

This clone occurred a few times. The CDR3 spells CASSRQGTARGEAFF. The CDR3 DNA follows: TGCGCCAGCAGCCGTCAGGGGACAGCGCGCGGTGAAGCTTTCTTT. The chain is built from TRBV4-1 and TRBJ1-1; 7 nucleotides match TRBD1. Germline V gives CDR1 MGHRA, CDR2 YSYEKL. The CDR3 is 15 amino acids. V was clipped by 4 bases and J by 7 bases; unmatched bases: 12.

Only a few counts were recorded for this clone. This chain connects TRBV28 to TRBJ1-1, with D unclear. CDR1 and CDR2 (germline): MDHEN, SYDVKM. V shed 10 bases and J shed 10 bases, with 19 bases lying between them. This CDR3 has 12 residues. The CDR3 protein is CATLRHPLGAFF. The CDR3 DNA follows: TGTGCCACCCTGCGCCACCCCCTTGGAGCTTTCTTT.

The V call is TRBV12-3 or TRBV12-4, the J call TRBJ1-5; 7 bases align to TRBD1. The CDR3 spans 13 residues. Trimming removed 4 bases from V and 4 bases from J; junction bases left unmatched: 1. The CDR3, as DNA: TGTGCCAGCAGTTGGGACAGAAATCAGCCCCAGCATTTT. Amino acids: CASSWDRNQPQHF.

This sequence joins TRBV27 and TRBJ1-4; D possibly corresponds to TRBD1 (5 bases). Trimming shortened V by 7 bases and J by 8 bases, and 20 bases separated the two germline ends. The CDR3 is 15 residues long. The V gene's germline CDR1 is MNHEY and CDR2 SMNVEV (reference sequence). The CDR3, as DNA: TGTGCCAGCAAGCGTCAGGGATTGGTTGGAGAAAAACTGTTTTTT. Protein product: CASKRQGLVGEKLFF.

The V gene is TRBV6-5, the J gene TRBJ2-3, with 12 bases matching TRBD2. This CDR3 spans 14 amino acids. Per germline, CDR1 MNHEY and CDR2 SVGAGI. V was pared by 10 bases and J by 5 bases, with 7 bases of the junction left unmatched. This CDR3 is CANTTSGGGDTQYF. The CDR3 coding sequence is TGTGCCAACACGACTAGCGGGGGTGGAGATACGCAGTATTTT.

This clone has only one observation. The rearrangement joins TRBV4-1 to TRBJ2-5; 8 bases line up with TRBD2. Germline loops: CDR1 MGHRA, CDR2 YSYEKL. The V segment lost 1 base and the J segment 5 bases; nucleotides outside the gene matches: 3. The CDR3 loop spans 14 amino acids. The chain's CDR3 is CASSQGGGSETQYF. CDR3 coding DNA: TGCGCCAGCAGCCAAGGCGGGGGGAGTGAGACCCAGTACTTC.

The V call is TRBV2, the J call TRBJ1-5, with 9 bases matching TRBD1. This CDR3 comprises 14 residues. The germline V gene has CDR1 SNHLY and CDR2 FYNNEI. Trimming cost V 5 bases and J 9 bases; bases outside gene matches: 8. As DNA, the CDR3 is TGTGCCAGCAGTTTACAGGGGGCGGGGAGGCCCCAGCATTTT. Protein sequence: CASSLQGAGRPQHF.

The CDR3 is CASSPGQGANTGELFF. The CDR3 coding sequence is TGTGCCAGCAGCCCTGGACAGGGGGCGAACACCGGGGAGCTGTTTTTT. V and J are TRBV5-4 and TRBJ2-2; 10 nucleotides match TRBD1. The germline V gene encodes CDR1 SGHNT and CDR2 YYREEE (reference sequence). CDR3 length: 16 residues. V gave up 4 bases and J gave up 0 bases; unmatched junction bases: 3.

The chain recombines TRBV5-4 with TRBJ1-3; 11 bases map to TRBD1. J gave up 6 bases and V 3 bases, and 2 bases lay outside the gene matches. CDR3 length equals 14 residues. The germline CDR1 and CDR2 sequences are SGHNT and YYREEE (reference sequence). Written as DNA, the CDR3 is TGTGCCAGCAGCTCGGACAGGGGGCAAAACACCATATATTTT. Protein sequence: CASSSDRGQNTIYF.

The genes are TRBV19 and TRBJ1-2, with TRBD1 matching over 7 bases. The V gene's germline CDR1 is LNHDA and CDR2 SQIVND (reference sequence). Trimming cost V 5 bases and J 3 bases; bases outside gene matches: 6. The CDR3 sequence is 14 residues long. CDR3 DNA: TGTGCCAGTAGTGCCAGGGGGACGGACTATGGCTACACCTTC. Its translation: CASSARGTDYGYTF. Looking up the rest from reference TRBV19 and TRBJ1-2 gives the full variable domain: DGGITQSPKYLFRKEGQNVTLSCEQNLNHDAMYWYRQDPGQGLRLIYYSQIVNDFQKGDIAEGYSVSREKKESFPLTVTSAQKNPTAFYLCASSARGTDYGYTFGSGTRLTVV.

V and J are TRBV28 and TRBJ1-1, with 8 positions matching TRBD1. V lost 7 bases, J lost 4 bases, and 8 bases stayed unmatched. The CDR3 runs 14 residues. In germline, CDR1 is MDHEN, CDR2 SYDVKM. As DNA, the CDR3 is TGTGCCAGCATTACAGGGGGGTGGGGCACTGAAGCTTTCTTT. Translated: CASITGGWGTEAFF.

The chain recombines TRBV5-4 with TRBJ2-3; 8 bases align to TRBD2. CDR1 is SGHNT, CDR2 YYREEE, per germline (reference sequence). Unmatched junction bases numbered 2, after V lost 2 bases and J lost 0 bases. The CDR3 length is 15 residues. The DNA of the CDR3 is TGTGCCAGCAGCTTCTCTAGCGGGAGCACAGATACGCAGTATTTT. Translating it yields CASSFSSGSTDTQYF. Based on the CDR3 plus reference TRBV5-4 and TRBJ2-3, the full variable domain is ETGVTQSPTHLIKTRGQQVTLRCSSQSGHNTVSWYQQALGQGPQFIFQYYREEENGRGNFPPRFSGLQFPNYSSELNVNALELDDSALYLCASSFSSGSTDTQYFGPGTRLTVL.

This clone was observed a handful of times. The chain has TRBV6-6 and TRBJ2-5, with 14 bases that match TRBD2. The V gene's germline CDR1 is MNHNY and CDR2 SVGAGI (reference sequence). V gave up 5 bases and J gave up 4 bases; unmatched junction bases: 6. CDR3 size: 16 residues. The CDR3 region is CASSRGTSGGGETQYF. For the CDR3, the DNA is TGTGCCAGCAGTCGCGGGACTAGCGGGGGAGGAGAGACCCAGTACTTC.

The J gene is TRBJ2-7, the V gene TRBV27, with 7 nucleotides matching TRBD2. The germline CDR1 and CDR2 sequences are MNHEY and SMNVEV (reference sequence). This CDR3 is 15 amino acids long. With 3 bases clipped from V and 0 bases from J, the junction kept 5 bases outside the gene matches. The CDR3 loop is CASSLGGRISYEQYF. The CDR3 DNA reads as TGTGCCAGCAGTTTGGGCGGGAGAATCTCCTACGAGCAGTACTTC.